The clone carrying this T cell receptor beta chain has just a few counts. The junction differs from germline at one of its ends, possibly a read error. The data originate from a study of blood T cell repertoires in COVID-19. Germline V gene sequence: CDR1 MNHNS, CDR2 SASEGT. This CDR3 spans 14 amino acids. Using immunoSEQ multiplex PCR, the repertoire was profiled, and TCRdb retains in-frame clones only, with some absent. This sample has around 80,000 clones; around 86% occur once, and the top ten carry 8%. The source is an elderly man with active or convalescent COVID-19. V and J are TRBV6-1 and TRBJ2-1, with a possible D match to TRBD1 (5 bases). Sequences were obtained from peripheral blood. Here the CDR3 DNA reads TGTGCCAGCAGTGAATATCTAGGGTTGTCGAGACAGATCTTC. Its protein is CASSEYLGLSRQIF.